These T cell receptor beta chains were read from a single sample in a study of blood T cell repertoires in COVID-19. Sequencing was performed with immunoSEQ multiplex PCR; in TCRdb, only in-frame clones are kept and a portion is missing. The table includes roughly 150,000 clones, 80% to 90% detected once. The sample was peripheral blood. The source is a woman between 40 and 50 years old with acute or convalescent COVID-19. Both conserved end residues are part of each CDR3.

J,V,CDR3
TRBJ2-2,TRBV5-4,CASRKSSGENTGELFF
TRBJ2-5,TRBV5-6,CASSLAPGGQETQYF
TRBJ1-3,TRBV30,CAWSVLGSANTIYF
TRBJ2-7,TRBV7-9,CASSPTSYEQYF
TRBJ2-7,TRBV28,CASSASGTGLHEQYF
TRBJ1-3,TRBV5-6,CASSSGTAGNTIYF
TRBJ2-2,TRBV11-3,CASSLGGRGGAGELFF
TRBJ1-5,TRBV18,CASSWGVRGDQPQHF
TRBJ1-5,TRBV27,CASSLAGLSNQPQHF
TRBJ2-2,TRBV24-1,CATQGETGELFF
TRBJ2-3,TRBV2,CASSEGSRGVTDTQYF
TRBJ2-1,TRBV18,CASSPQGAGGNEQFF
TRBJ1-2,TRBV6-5,CARKRDGEYGYTF
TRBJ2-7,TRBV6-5,CATGDRGNGEQYF
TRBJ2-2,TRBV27,CASSLGTSGTGELFF
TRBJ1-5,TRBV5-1,CASSLGTGNDQPQHF
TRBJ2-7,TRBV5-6,CASSPGLAAPSIPYEQYF
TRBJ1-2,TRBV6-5,CATRSVNYGYTF
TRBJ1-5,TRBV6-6,CASSGAPVSNQPQHF
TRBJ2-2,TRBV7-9,CASSFSGAGGTGELFF
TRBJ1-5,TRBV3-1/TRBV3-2,CASSQGWGVNQPQHF
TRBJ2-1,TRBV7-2,CASSTGSNEQFF
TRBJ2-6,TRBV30,CAWGTSGANVLTF
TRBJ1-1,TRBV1,CTSTFGGFNTEAFF
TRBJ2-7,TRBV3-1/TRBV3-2,CASSHQGPIYEQYF
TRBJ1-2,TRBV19,CASSIWDSLANYGYTF
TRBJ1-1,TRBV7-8,CASSNMNTEAFF
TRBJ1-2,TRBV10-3,CAISDQGGDYGYTF
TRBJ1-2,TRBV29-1,CSVGTGGANYGYTF
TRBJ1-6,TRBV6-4,CASSEQGSGNSPLHF
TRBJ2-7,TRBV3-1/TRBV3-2,CASSGHPSYEQYF
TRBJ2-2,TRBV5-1,CASSLTSGRGTGELFF
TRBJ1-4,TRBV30,CAWSGADGEKLFF
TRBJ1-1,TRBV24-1,CATSDGTANTEAFF
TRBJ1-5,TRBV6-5,CASSQRQIKDQPQHF